This record covers a single T cell receptor beta chain. The antigen is unknown. Naive CD4+ cells were CD45RA-selected; the remaining cells were memory. This record comes from a study of shared clonotypes between healthy human individuals. The study, taken as a whole, reports: The study generally estimated greater richness for naive than memory subsets. Among four donors, roughly 5.4% of naive CD4 clonotypes were found in common. The represented genetic and exposure-history diversity was limited by the small number of donors.

Produced via immunoSEQ multiplex PCR; TCRdb's table is partial and in-frame only. Among 1.4 million to 1.5 million clones, around 97% were seen once, and the ten largest hold about 1%. V lost 4 bases and J 7 bases, leaving 14 bases between the germline ends. The CDR3 is 14 amino acids. The germline V gene encodes CDR1 SGDLS and CDR2 YYNGEE. The J gene is TRBJ2-2, the V gene TRBV9; D is ambiguous. Specimen: naive CD4+ T cells sorted from blood. Subset defined: CD45RA+ positively selected. The clonotype comes from a man aged 25-40 years in good health. Here the CDR3 reads CASSPVTANGELFF. The CDR3 nucleotides read TGTGCCAGCAGCCCGGTCACAGCAAACGGGGAGCTGTTTTTT.